Following are 8 T cell receptor beta chains from one sample sequenced in a study of OX40 agonist ivuxolimab in advanced cancers. TCRdb's copy holds only in-frame clones and misses some; the assay was immunoSEQ multiplex PCR. The profile shows approximately 56,000 clones, approximately 75% of them singletons. The sample consisted of CD4+ or CD8+ T cells sorted from blood, taken in a trial of the OX40 agonist ivuxolimab. Receptors originate from an adult with an advanced solid tumor such as melanoma, head and neck, liver or kidney cancer.

This clone has only a few counts. V gene TRBV9 combines with J gene TRBJ1-6, with 7 bases matching TRBD1. Germline lookup yields CDR1 SGDLS and CDR2 YYNGEE. Germline trimming cut 7 bases from V and 7 bases from J; bases unmatched to any gene: 5. The CDR3 extends over 13 amino acids. The CDR3 loop reads CASGTERNSPLHF. Written as DNA, the CDR3 is TGTGCCAGCGGGACAGAGCGGAATTCACCCCTCCACTTT.

In this sample, this clone turned up a few times. The genes are TRBV10-1 and TRBJ2-7; perhaps TRBD2 as D (5 bases). CDR1 and CDR2 from the germline V gene are WNHNN and SYGVQD (reference sequence). The length of the CDR3 is 14 residues. Trimming shortened V by 4 bases and J by 7 bases, and 17 bases separated the two germline ends. The DNA of the CDR3 is TGCGCCAGCAGTGGTTCCTTTGACCGGAGGGAGCAGTACTTC. It encodes CASSGSFDRREQYF.

J is TRBJ2-3 and V is TRBV5-6, with 8 bases that match TRBD1. With V trimmed by 0 bases and J by 5 bases, 8 bases remained unmatched. Looked up from germline, CDR1 is SGHDT and CDR2 is YYEEEE. The CDR3 spans 16 residues. The CDR3 protein is CASSLGFRGHGDTQYF. The DNA of the CDR3 is TGTGCCAGCAGCTTGGGATTCAGGGGGCATGGAGATACGCAGTATTTT.

The CDR3 DNA follows: TGTGCCAGCACCCGAACCCCGGGACAGGGGCCCCAGCAGCAGTACTTC. The encoded protein is CASTRTPGQGPQQQYF. This rearrangement joins TRBV5-4 to TRBJ2-7; TRBD1 agrees at 10 bases. CDR1 is SGHNT and CDR2 is YYREEE in the germline V gene (reference sequence). The CDR3 extends over 16 amino acids. With 6 bases clipped from V and 8 bases from J, the junction kept 17 bases outside the gene matches.

The rearrangement joins TRBV6-5 to TRBJ1-1; D possibly corresponds to TRBD1 (5 bases). This CDR3 is 14 amino acids long. Trimming left V 2 bases short and J 4 bases short, with 11 bases between. Germline assignment: CDR1 MNHEY and CDR2 SVGAGI. The CDR3 loop reads CASSYETGPTEAFF. In DNA form, the CDR3 reads TGTGCCAGCAGTTACGAAACAGGACCCACTGAAGCTTTCTTT.

The chain is built from TRBV19 and TRBJ2-1; 11 nucleotides line up with TRBD2. The germline gives CDR1 LNHDA, CDR2 SQIVND (reference sequence). V shed 2 bases and J 6 bases; nucleotides not matched to a gene: 9. The CDR3 is made up of 17 amino acids. The CDR3 DNA reads TGTGCCAGTAGTATACTACTAGCGGGGGCCAATGGCAATGAGCAGTTCTTC. This encodes CASSILLAGANGNEQFF.

V gene TRBV10-2 combines with J gene TRBJ1-4; D is perhaps TRBD1 (5 bases). There are 14 residues in the CDR3. From germline, CDR1 is WSHSY and CDR2 SAAADI. The V gene lost 3 bases and the J gene lost 8 bases, with 13 bases spanning the gap. The CDR3 DNA sequence: TGCGCCAGCAGTGATGACGGGGGTAGAGAAAAACTGTTTTTT. Encoded protein: CASSDDGGREKLFF.

The chain combines TRBV5-4 with TRBJ2-5; 12 positions agree with TRBD2. Germline V lookup: CDR1 SGHNT, CDR2 YYREEE (reference sequence). The J segment lost 0 bases and the V segment lost 5 bases, leaving 8 bases of the junction unmatched. CDR3 length equals 17 residues. The CDR3 region is CASSSTSGSVYQETQYF. The CDR3 nucleotides read TGTGCCAGCAGTTCGACTAGCGGGAGCGTGTACCAAGAGACCCAGTACTTC.